The 21 T cell receptor beta chains listed next were all sequenced from one sample in a study of blood T cell repertoires in COVID-19. TCRdb's table, derived via immunoSEQ multiplex PCR, lists solely in-frame clones and lacks some. The sample lists about 300,000 clones; roughly 90% were seen once. The material sequenced was peripheral blood. Every receptor here comes from a man in his forties with acute or convalescent COVID-19.

This chain joins TRBV7-3 and TRBJ1-1; 7 nucleotides agree with TRBD1. Per the germline V gene, CDR1 is SGHTA and CDR2 is FQGTGA. The CDR3 sequence is 14 residues long. V was clipped by 8 bases and J by 2 bases; unmatched bases: 8. CDR3 nucleotides: TGTGCCAGCTCCCAGGGGGGCTTTAACACTGAAGCTTTCTTT. Its translation: CASSQGGFNTEAFF.

This clone was seen once. The genes are TRBV7-8 and TRBJ2-1; 12 positions match TRBD2. From germline, CDR1 is SGHVS and CDR2 FQNEAQ. The J segment lost 7 bases and the V segment lost 5 bases, leaving 12 bases of the junction unmatched. This CDR3 is built from 17 residues. CDR3 in DNA: TGTGCCAGCAGCCGAACGTCACTAGCGGGGGGACCGAATGAGCAGTTCTTC. Translated: CASSRTSLAGGPNEQFF.

The chain carries TRBV27 and TRBJ1-1, with 10 nucleotides matching TRBD1. The CDR3 covers 14 residues. The junction had 7 bases not matched to a gene; V was cut back by 8 bases and J by 4 bases. Looked up from germline, CDR1 is MNHEY and CDR2 is SMNVEV (reference sequence). The DNA of the CDR3 is TGTGCCAGCGGGGCCGGGACAGGGGCCACTGAAGCTTTCTTT. It specifies CASGAGTGATEAFF.

This CDR3 reads CASSSKAGYEKLFF. In DNA form, the CDR3 reads TGTGCCAGCAGCTCGAAGGCAGGGTATGAAAAACTGTTTTTT. The chain is built from TRBV7-6 and TRBJ1-4, with D perhaps TRBD1 (5 bases). The ends were cut back, 4 bases at V and 6 bases at J, with 12 bases in the middle. The CDR3 loop spans 14 amino acids. Germline CDR1 reads SGHVS; CDR2 reads FNYEAQ.

The chain is built from TRBV2 and TRBJ2-2; D is unclear. The ends were cut back, 9 bases at V and 4 bases at J, with 3 bases in the middle. CDR1 is SNHLY and CDR2 is FYNNEI in the germline V gene. The CDR3 is 10 residues long. The CDR3 reads CASRTGELFF. CDR3 DNA: TGTGCCAGTCGCACCGGGGAGCTGTTTTTT. The whole variable domain, filled in from reference TRBV2 and TRBJ2-2, reads EPEVTQTPSHQVTQMGQEVILRCVPISNHLYFYWYRQILGQKVEFLVSFYNNEISEKSEIFDDQFSVERPDGSNFTLKIRSTKLEDSAMYFCASRTGELFFGEGSRLTVL.

The chain recombines TRBV2 with TRBJ2-7, with unresolved D. Trimming took off 8 bases at V and 2 bases at J, with 13 bases between the two ends. Germline V gene data show CDR1 as SNHLY and CDR2 as FYNNEI. This CDR3 has 13 amino acids. Here the CDR3 DNA reads TGTGCCAGCTCTCGACAAACCCCCTACGAGCAGTACTTC. Translating gives CASSRQTPYEQYF.

The rearrangement joins TRBV6-2 or TRBV6-3 to TRBJ1-3; no reliable D call. CDR1 and CDR2 (germline): MNHEY, SVGEGT. Trimming shortened V by 5 bases and J by 0 bases, and 8 bases separated the two germline ends. The CDR3 length is 14 residues. As DNA, the CDR3 is TGTGCCAGCAGTCCCCTAGCCTCTGGAAACACCATATATTTT. Translated: CASSPLASGNTIYF.

For the CDR3, the DNA is TGTGCCAGCAGCCCCACTAGAGATACCGGGGAGCTGTTTTTT. It translates to CASSPTRDTGELFF. The V gene is TRBV4-2, the J gene TRBJ2-2; perhaps TRBD2 as D (5 bases). The germline V gene encodes CDR1 LGHNA and CDR2 YNFKEQ. The V gene lost 4 bases and the J gene lost 5 bases, with 11 bases spanning the gap. The CDR3 extends over 14 amino acids.

The chain employs TRBV19 and TRBJ2-2; TRBD2 matches at 11 bases. Germline V gives CDR1 LNHDA, CDR2 SQIVND (reference sequence). This CDR3 is built from 19 residues. Unmatched junction bases numbered 11, after V lost 4 bases and J lost 1 base. This CDR3 is CASSTASGGRRKNTGELFF. CDR3 DNA: TGTGCCAGTAGTACAGCTAGCGGGGGGAGAAGAAAGAACACCGGGGAGCTGTTTTTT.

As regards this clone: At one boundary the junction diverges from the germline segment, which might be a read error. This chain links TRBV19 with TRBJ2-5; 15 bases agree with TRBD2. Germline V gene sequence: CDR1 LNHDA, CDR2 SQIVND (reference sequence). CDR3 length: 17 amino acids. CDR3 sequence (DNA): TGTGCCAGTAGTATAGGCCCCCCGGGACTAGCGGGGGGTCCACCGAACTTC. Its protein product is CASSIGPPGLAGGPPNF.

This chain links TRBV19 with TRBJ1-5, with 7 bases aligning to TRBD1. CDR1 and CDR2 (germline): LNHDA, SQIVND (reference sequence). J lost 0 bases, V lost 8 bases, and 13 bases had no gene match. This CDR3 has 17 residues. CDR3 bases: TGTGCCAGTGTGGCCGCCCACAGGGGAAGTAGCAATCAGCCCCAGCATTTT. Translation: CASVAAHRGSSNQPQHF.

J is TRBJ1-5 and V is TRBV10-2; the D gene is possibly TRBD1 (5 bases). Trimming took 2 bases from V and 4 from J, leaving 12 bases between them. Per germline, CDR1 WSHSY and CDR2 SAAADI. This CDR3 comprises 15 residues. The CDR3 nucleotides are TGCGCCAGCAGTGAGGTCCCAGGGAGGAATCAGCCCCAGCATTTT. This codes for CASSEVPGRNQPQHF.

The rearrangement links TRBV30 to TRBJ1-2; TRBD1 is a possible D gene (6 bases). Looked up from germline, CDR1 is GTSNPN and CDR2 is SVGIG (reference sequence). The CDR3 spans 11 residues. The V gene lost 4 bases and the J gene lost 8 bases, with 11 bases spanning the gap. CDR3 region: CAWNHREGYTF. Written as DNA, the CDR3 is TGTGCCTGGAATCACAGGGAGGGCTACACCTTC.

The V and J genes are TRBV5-5 and TRBJ2-1, with 9 positions matching TRBD1. CDR3 size: 15 residues. Germline V CDR1 and CDR2: SGHKS, YYEKEE (reference sequence). V was pared by 4 bases and J by 0 bases, with 2 bases of the junction left unmatched. Here the CDR3 DNA reads TGTGCCAGCAGCACGGACAGGGGCTCCTACAATGAGCAGTTCTTC. Protein product: CASSTDRGSYNEQFF.

This rearrangement joins TRBV7-9 to TRBJ1-1; D remains ambiguous. Trimming took 3 bases from V and 0 from J, leaving 11 bases between them. Per the germline V gene, CDR1 is SEHNR and CDR2 is FQNEAQ (reference sequence). The CDR3 runs to 15 residues. The CDR3 DNA sequence: TGTGCCAGCAGCTTCGGTGAGTTCATGAACACTGAAGCTTTCTTT. This gives the protein CASSFGEFMNTEAFF.

The chain recombines TRBV5-1 with TRBJ1-6, with D uncertain. This CDR3 spans 10 amino acids. Germline V gene sequence: CDR1 SGHRS, CDR2 YFSETQ. Trimming cost V 6 bases and J 10 bases, with 5 bases left between them. The CDR3 DNA reads TGCGCCAGCACGGGGTCACCCCTCCACTTT. This translates into CASTGSPLHF.

About this clone itself: Additional DNA sequences in this sample encode the identical CDR3. This chain connects TRBV30 to TRBJ1-1, with D possibly TRBD1 on 5 matching bases. V lost 5 bases, J lost 2 bases, and 9 bases lay in between. CDR1 is GTSNPN, CDR2 SVGIG, per germline (reference sequence). The CDR3 has 12 residues. The DNA for the CDR3 is TGTGCCTGGTCGCAGGGTAACACTGAAGCTTTCTTT. Amino acid sequence: CAWSQGNTEAFF.

The chain carries TRBV7-3 and TRBJ1-6; D remains unclear. Germline V gene sequence: CDR1 SGHTA, CDR2 FQGTGA. Trimming took off 3 bases at V and 9 bases at J, with 12 bases between the two ends. The CDR3 sequence is 14 residues long. The CDR3 sequence: CASSLDLEGSPLHF. For the CDR3, the DNA is TGTGCCAGCAGCTTGGACTTGGAGGGTTCACCCCTCCACTTT.

This sequence joins TRBV5-4 and TRBJ2-2, with D unresolved. V lost 2 bases, J lost 5 bases, and 13 bases lay in between. The CDR3 covers 15 residues. From germline, CDR1 is SGHNT and CDR2 YYREEE (reference sequence). The CDR3 DNA is TGTGCCAGCAGCTTACCAGGCTTCTCAACCGGGGAGCTGTTTTTT. It is translated as CASSLPGFSTGELFF.

This clone was seen just once. V usage is TRBV27 and J usage is TRBJ2-1; 9 bases map to TRBD1. CDR3 size: 14 residues. Germline V gene data show CDR1 as MNHEY and CDR2 as SMNVEV (reference sequence). V shed 9 bases, J shed 5 bases, and the junction held 8 bases outside the gene matches. The CDR3 loop is CARHRGRPDNEQFF. As DNA, the CDR3 is TGTGCCAGGCACAGGGGGCGCCCCGACAATGAGCAGTTCTTC.

This clone was found once. This chain joins TRBV9 and TRBJ1-1, with D unclear. Germline CDR1 is SGDLS and CDR2 is YYNGEE. Trimming stripped 2 bases from V and 4 bases from J, with 12 bases between. The CDR3 sequence is 14 residues long. The CDR3 DNA reads as TGTGCCAGCAGCGTCACGGGAACTATCACTGAAGCTTTCTTT. As protein: CASSVTGTITEAFF.